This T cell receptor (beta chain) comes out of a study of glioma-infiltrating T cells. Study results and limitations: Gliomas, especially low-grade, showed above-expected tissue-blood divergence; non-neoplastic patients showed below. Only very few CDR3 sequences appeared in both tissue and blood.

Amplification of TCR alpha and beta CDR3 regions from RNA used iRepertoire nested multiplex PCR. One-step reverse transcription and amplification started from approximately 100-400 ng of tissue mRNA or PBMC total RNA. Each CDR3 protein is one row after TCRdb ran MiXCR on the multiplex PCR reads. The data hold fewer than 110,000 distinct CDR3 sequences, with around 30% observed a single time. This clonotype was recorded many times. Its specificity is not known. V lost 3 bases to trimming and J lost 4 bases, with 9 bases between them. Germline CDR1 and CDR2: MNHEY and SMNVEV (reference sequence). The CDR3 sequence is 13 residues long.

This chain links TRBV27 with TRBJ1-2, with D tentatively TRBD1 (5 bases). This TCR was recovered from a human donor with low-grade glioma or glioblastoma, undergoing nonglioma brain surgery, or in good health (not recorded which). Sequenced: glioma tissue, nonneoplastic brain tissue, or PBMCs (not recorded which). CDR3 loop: CASSFRGGYGYTF. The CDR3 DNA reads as TGTGCCAGCAGTTTTCGGGGGGGCTATGGCTACACCTTC.